This entry describes one TCR beta chain. The data derive from a study of cytomegalovirus exposure and HLA in healthy donors. This CDR3 is built from 17 residues. Per the germline V gene, CDR1 is SGHRS and CDR2 is YFSETQ. The J segment lost 3 bases and the V segment lost 3 bases, leaving 8 bases of the junction unmatched. The PCR ran on 60 Vbeta and 13 Jbeta primers. Assay used: immunoSEQ multiplex PCR; TCRdb lists only in-frame clones, some missing. Its table lists about 130,000 clones. At the time of sampling, donors were nominally healthy, though unrecorded immune exposures were likely. The sequencing input was PBMCs. This TCR was sampled from an older woman in good health and CMV-seronegative. This chain connects TRBV5-1 to TRBJ2-1, with 11 bases that match TRBD2. The CDR3 nucleotides read TGCGCCAGCAGCTCAGGTGGGACTAGCGGAATCTACAATGAGCAGTTCTTC. This sequence encodes CASSSGGTSGIYNEQFF.